One and the same sample provided the 26 T cell receptor beta chains below, sequenced in a study of blood T cell repertoires in COVID-19. Generated by immunoSEQ multiplex PCR, the TCRdb table keeps only in-frame clones and is missing some. The sample lists a few hundred thousand clones; approximately 89% were seen once. The sequenced sample was PBMCs or T cells enriched from blood (not recorded which). These receptors were taken from a woman between 45 and 60 years old who had been exposed to COVID-19.

The J gene is TRBJ2-2, the V gene TRBV29-1, with 7 bases aligning to TRBD2. CDR3 length: 16 residues. V trimming: 3 bases; J trimming: 1 base; junction bases outside the gene matches: 8. Germline CDR1 is SQVTM and CDR2 is ANQGSEA. CDR3 loop: CSVETSYLGNTGELFF. CDR3 nucleotide sequence: TGCAGCGTTGAGACTAGCTATCTTGGGAACACCGGGGAGCTGTTTTTT.

The chain is built from TRBV7-2 and TRBJ2-1, with a weak D call TRBD2 (5 bases). CDR1 SGHTA and CDR2 FQGNSA come from the germline V gene. CDR3 length: 14 residues. With 1 base removed from V and 7 bases from J, the gap between germline ends came to 11 bases. The CDR3 region is CASSLGRTPNEQFF. CDR3 bases: TGTGCCAGCAGCTTAGGAAGGACTCCTAATGAGCAGTTCTTC.

V and J are TRBV25-1 and TRBJ2-3; 10 bases are a match to TRBD2. The V segment lost 5 bases and the J segment 4 bases; nucleotides outside the gene matches: 6. The CDR3 consists of 15 residues. The germline V gene has CDR1 MGHDK and CDR2 SYGVNS. The CDR3: CASSLASGGSDTQYF. CDR3 bases: TGTGCCAGCAGTCTGGCTAGCGGGGGTTCAGATACGCAGTATTTT.

The rearrangement uses TRBV11-2 and TRBJ2-2; D perhaps matches TRBD1 (5 bases). The CDR3 is 17 residues long. V was clipped by 2 bases and J by 0 bases, with 13 bases between them. CDR1 is SGHAT and CDR2 is FQNNGV in the germline V gene. The CDR3 DNA follows: TGTGCCAGCAGCTTATTATTGGGCAGGGCGAACACCGGGGAGCTGTTTTTT. Protein: CASSLLLGRANTGELFF. The full variable domain, rest sourced from reference TRBV11-2 and TRBJ2-2, is EAGVAQSPRYKIIEKRQSVAFWCNPISGHATLYWYQQILGQGPKLLIQFQNNGVVDDSQLPKDRFSAERLKGVDSTLKIQPAKLEDSAVYLCASSLLLGRANTGELFFGEGSRLTVL.

This clone showed up just once. The CDR3 DNA is TGTGCCAGCAGCCCGGACTTGGGACAGGTCCGCGAGCAGTACTTC. Translation: CASSPDLGQVREQYF. The chain links TRBV9 to TRBJ2-7; 8 bases match TRBD1. With 4 bases clipped from V and 6 bases from J, the junction kept 12 bases outside the gene matches. The CDR3 has 15 amino acids. Germline V gene data show CDR1 as SGDLS and CDR2 as YYNGEE.

The sample holds many counts of this clone. V gene TRBV13 combines with J gene TRBJ2-3; 9 nucleotides match TRBD1. Per the germline V gene, CDR1 is PRHDT and CDR2 is FYEKMQ (reference sequence). This CDR3 has 16 amino acids. The junction had 6 bases not matched to a gene; V was cut back by 4 bases and J by 1 base. The CDR3 DNA is TGTGCCAGCAGCTCGCGACAGGGGGTTCGCACAGATACGCAGTATTTT. Translated, it gives CASSSRQGVRTDTQYF.

This chain uses TRBV2 with TRBJ2-3, with 13 bases fitting TRBD2. The CDR3 consists of 15 residues. The germline V gene has CDR1 SNHLY and CDR2 FYNNEI. The V and J ends lost 8 bases and 1 base, in that order; junction bases with no gene match: 3. CDR3 nucleotides: TGTGCCAGCCGGACTAGCGGGGGCCGCACAGATACGCAGTATTTT. This gives the protein CASRTSGGRTDTQYF.

V and J are TRBV24-1 and TRBJ1-5; no definite D call. This CDR3 has 13 residues. The V and J ends lost 7 bases and 4 bases respectively, with 10 bases between them. Looked up from germline, CDR1 is KGHDR and CDR2 is SFDVKD. The CDR3, as DNA: TGTGCCACCAGCGACGGAGGAAATCAGCCCCAGCATTTT. It is translated as CATSDGGNQPQHF.

The genes are TRBV5-6 and TRBJ2-7; 9 bases fit TRBD1. The CDR3 runs 14 residues. With 4 bases clipped from V and 2 bases from J, the junction kept 4 bases outside the gene matches. The V gene's germline CDR1 is SGHDT and CDR2 YYEEEE. In DNA form, the CDR3 reads TGTGCCAGCAGCCCCGGGACAGGGACCTACGAGCAGTACTTC. As protein: CASSPGTGTYEQYF.

The chain uses TRBV3-1 (or the pseudogene TRBV3-2) and TRBJ2-3, with 10 bases identical to TRBD2. CDR1 is LGHDT, CDR2 YNNKEL, per germline (reference sequence). With V trimmed by 3 bases and J by 1 base, 7 bases remained unmatched. CDR3 size: 17 residues. CDR3 nucleotides: TGTGCCAGCAGCCAGAGGCTAGCGGGGGCACGCACAGATACGCAGTATTTT. It specifies CASSQRLAGARTDTQYF.

The chain recombines TRBV19 with TRBJ2-7; 8 bases fit TRBD1. This CDR3 has 14 residues. The junction had 3 bases not matched to a gene; V was cut back by 4 bases and J by 1 base. Germline V gene data show CDR1 as LNHDA and CDR2 as SQIVND (reference sequence). CDR3 residues: CASSRGQVSYEQYF. In DNA form, the CDR3 reads TGTGCCAGTAGTAGGGGACAGGTTTCCTACGAGCAGTACTTC.

The chain employs TRBV30 and TRBJ1-2; the D gene is possibly TRBD1 (5 bases). Germline values: CDR1 GTSNPN, CDR2 SVGIG (reference sequence). This CDR3 has 11 amino acids. Trimming left V 2 bases short and J 8 bases short, with 9 bases between. The CDR3 DNA is TGTGCCTGGAGTCCAGGGAAGGGCTACACCTTC. Its protein is CAWSPGKGYTF.

The chain has TRBV7-6 and TRBJ1-3; D is ambiguous. CDR3 length equals 16 residues. CDR1 is SGHVS, CDR2 FNYEAQ, per germline. Trimming shortened V by 1 base and J by 0 bases, and 10 bases separated the two germline ends. As DNA, the CDR3 is TGTGCCAGCAGCTTAGGTACATCACCCTCTGGAAACACCATATATTTT. As protein: CASSLGTSPSGNTIYF.

This clone ranks as large. This chain uses TRBV20-1 with TRBJ2-7, with 10 nucleotides matching TRBD2. V dropped 3 bases and J dropped 3; count of bases not matched to a gene: 11. Germline lookup yields CDR1 DFQATT and CDR2 SNEGSKA (reference sequence). CDR3 size: 16 residues. The CDR3 here is CSASGAGTSEIYEQYF. In DNA, the CDR3 is TGCAGTGCTAGTGGCGCCGGGACTAGCGAGATCTACGAGCAGTACTTC.

This sequence joins TRBV5-4 and TRBJ2-3, with TRBD2 as a possible D gene (5 bases). CDR1 SGHNT and CDR2 YYREEE come from the germline V gene (reference sequence). The CDR3 is made up of 16 amino acids. The germline V and J ends were trimmed by 0 bases and 5 bases, with 16 bases remaining between them. This chain's CDR3 is CASSLERDGPRDTQYF. DNA of the CDR3: TGTGCCAGCAGCTTGGAACGGGATGGCCCCCGAGATACGCAGTATTTT.

This clone was seen once. The rearrangement uses TRBV3-1 (or the pseudogene TRBV3-2) and TRBJ2-7; 10 nucleotides align to TRBD1. The CDR3 has 15 amino acids. CDR1 is LGHDT, CDR2 YNNKEL, per germline (reference sequence). V shed 3 bases and J 4 bases; nucleotides not matched to a gene: 6. The CDR3 region is CASSQAGTGAYEQYF. The DNA for the CDR3 is TGTGCCAGCAGCCAGGCTGGGACAGGGGCATACGAGCAGTACTTC.

This rearrangement joins TRBV27 to TRBJ2-7; 7 nucleotides line up with TRBD1. This CDR3 region has 15 residues. Per the germline V gene, CDR1 is MNHEY and CDR2 is SMNVEV (reference sequence). V was clipped by 4 bases and J by 1 base; unmatched bases: 7. The CDR3 DNA follows: TGTGCCAGCAGTTCGCGACAGGGTTTTTCCTACGAGCAGTACTTC. Translating gives CASSSRQGFSYEQYF.

This chain links TRBV5-5 with TRBJ2-3; 9 bases match TRBD1. The germline CDR1 and CDR2 sequences are SGHKS and YYEKEE (reference sequence). The CDR3 covers 16 residues. Losses at the gene ends were 2 bases for V and 4 bases for J; bases not matched to a gene: 8. The CDR3 DNA reads as TGTGCCAGCAGCTTCGTTCCTGGACAGGGGTCAGATACGCAGTATTTT. It encodes CASSFVPGQGSDTQYF.

For this clone: Other DNA sequences in the same sample also yield this CDR3. The gene calls are TRBV11-2 and TRBJ2-7; D possibly corresponds to TRBD1 (5 bases). This CDR3 is built from 13 residues. The V gene lost 3 bases and the J gene lost 5 bases, with 11 bases spanning the gap. Germline assignment: CDR1 SGHAT and CDR2 FQNNGV. Here the CDR3 DNA reads TGTGCCAGCAGCTTGCCAGGGTCCCACGAGCAGTACTTC. Translation gives CASSLPGSHEQYF.

The chain uses TRBV6-5 and TRBJ2-3, with TRBD2 identical over 11 bases. There are 16 residues in the CDR3. After removal of 3 bases from V and 1 base from J, the junction contained 3 bases not matched to a gene. CDR1 MNHEY and CDR2 SVGAGI come from the germline V gene. The CDR3, as DNA: TGTGCCAGCAGTTATAGCGGGGGGGCCGGCACAGATACGCAGTATTTT. It yields the protein CASSYSGGAGTDTQYF.

The V gene is TRBV5-1, the J gene TRBJ1-1; 7 nucleotides match TRBD1. The CDR3 is made up of 18 amino acids. Germline loops: CDR1 SGHRS, CDR2 YFSETQ. V trimming: 0 bases; J trimming: 1 base; junction bases outside the gene matches: 12. The CDR3 protein is CASSLVGALTGKNTEAFF. The CDR3 region has the DNA TGCGCCAGCAGCTTGGTAGGGGCCCTGACAGGGAAGAACACTGAAGCTTTCTTT.

The chain has TRBV2 and TRBJ2-7; 7 bases line up with TRBD2. V trimming: 1 base; J trimming: 7 bases; junction bases outside the gene matches: 7. This CDR3 spans 14 amino acids. Germline V lookup: CDR1 SNHLY, CDR2 FYNNEI. This chain's CDR3 is CASSEGRGDLEQYF. The CDR3 DNA sequence: TGTGCCAGCAGTGAAGGTCGGGGGGATTTGGAGCAGTACTTC. The variable domain in full, with the rest retrieved from reference TRBV2 and TRBJ2-7, is EPEVTQTPSHQVTQMGQEVILRCVPISNHLYFYWYRQILGQKVEFLVSFYNNEISEKSEIFDDQFSVERPDGSNFTLKIRSTKLEDSAMYFCASSEGRGDLEQYFGPGTRLTVT.

The CDR3 spells CASSEGATYNSPLHF. Here the CDR3 DNA reads TGCGCCAGCAGTGAGGGGGCCACCTATAATTCACCCCTCCACTTT. The chain recombines TRBV10-2 with TRBJ1-6; tentatively, D is TRBD1 (5 bases). From germline, CDR1 is WSHSY and CDR2 SAAADI. V lost 2 bases to trimming and J lost 2 bases, with 7 bases between them. This CDR3 is 15 amino acids long.

This chain uses TRBV6-5 with TRBJ2-7; tentatively, D is TRBD1 (6 bases). V was clipped by 2 bases and J by 2 bases, with 13 bases between them. CDR1 and CDR2 from the germline V gene are MNHEY and SVGAGI. There are 15 residues in the CDR3. The CDR3 sequence: CASSYVVGQTYEQYF. In DNA form, the CDR3 reads TGTGCCAGCAGTTACGTCGTCGGACAGACCTACGAGCAGTACTTC.

On this clone: Other DNA sequences in the same sample also yield this CDR3. The chain recombines TRBV5-1 with TRBJ2-1, with 7 bases aligning to TRBD1. J gave up 8 bases and V 0 bases, and 2 bases lay outside the gene matches. This CDR3 comprises 13 residues. The germline V gene has CDR1 SGHRS and CDR2 YFSETQ. CDR3 loop: CASSLGQGHEQFF. The CDR3 nucleotides read TGCGCCAGCAGCTTGGGACAGGGACATGAGCAGTTCTTC.

Only one count was recorded for this clone. The CDR3 DNA reads TGCGCCAGCAGCCTAACTAGCTTAGGAGAGACCCAGTACTTC. Its translation is CASSLTSLGETQYF. V usage is TRBV5-1 and J usage is TRBJ2-5; D is possibly TRBD2 (6 bases). V gave up 4 bases and J gave up 4 bases, with 14 bases separating them. Germline-derived CDR1 and CDR2 are SGHRS and YFSETQ. The CDR3 sequence is 14 residues long.